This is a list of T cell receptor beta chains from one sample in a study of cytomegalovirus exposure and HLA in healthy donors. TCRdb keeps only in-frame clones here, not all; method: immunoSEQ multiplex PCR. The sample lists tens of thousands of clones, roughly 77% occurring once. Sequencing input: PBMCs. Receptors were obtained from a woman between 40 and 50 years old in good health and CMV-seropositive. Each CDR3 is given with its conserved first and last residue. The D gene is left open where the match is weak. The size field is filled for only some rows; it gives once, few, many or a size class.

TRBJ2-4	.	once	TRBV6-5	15	CASSSAAGAKNIQYF	TGTGCCAGCAGTTCCGCCGCGGGGGCCAAAAACATTCAGTACTTC
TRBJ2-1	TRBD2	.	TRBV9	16	CASSVSGIAGIGEQFF	TGTGCCAGCAGCGTATCGGGAATAGCGGGGATTGGTGAGCAGTTCTTC
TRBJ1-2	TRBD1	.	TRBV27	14	CASSLHGQGSGYTF	TGTGCCAGCAGTTTACACGGACAGGGGAGTGGCTACACCTTC
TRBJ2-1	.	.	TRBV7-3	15	CASSPRGGSYNEQFF	TGTGCCAGCAGCCCTCGGGGAGGCTCCTACAATGAGCAGTTCTTC
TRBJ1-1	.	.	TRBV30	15	CAWSPGGRSNTEAFF	TGTGCCTGGAGTCCCGGGGGACGGTCGAACACTGAAGCTTTCTTT
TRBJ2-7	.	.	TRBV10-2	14	CASNQLSAADEQYF	TGCGCCAGCAACCAGTTATCGGCGGCCGACGAGCAGTACTTC
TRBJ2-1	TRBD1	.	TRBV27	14	CASSSGQGSDEQFF	TGTGCCAGCAGTTCGGGACAGGGGAGTGATGAGCAGTTCTTC
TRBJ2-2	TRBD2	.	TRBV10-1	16	CASSEFLAGRSGELFF	TGCGCCAGCAGTGAGTTTCTAGCGGGGAGATCCGGGGAGCTGTTTTTT
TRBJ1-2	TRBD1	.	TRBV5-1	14	CASSLLPDRGGYTF	TGCGCCAGCAGCTTGCTCCCGGACAGGGGCGGCTACACCTTC
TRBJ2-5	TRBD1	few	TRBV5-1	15	CASSHAGTGGETQYF	TGCGCCAGCAGCCATGCCGGGACAGGGGGGGAGACCCAGTACTTC
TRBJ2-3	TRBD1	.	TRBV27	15	CATTLSGTVDGGQYF	TGTGCCACCACCCTTTCCGGGACAGTGGATGGGGGGCAGTATTTT
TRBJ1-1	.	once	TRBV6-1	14	CASSVGGGNTEAFF	TGTGCCAGCAGTGTGGGGGGAGGTAACACTGAAGCTTTCTTT
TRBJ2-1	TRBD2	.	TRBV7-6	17	CASSPLAGGTGYNEQFF	TGTGCCAGCAGCCCACTTGCGGGAGGGACGGGCTACAATGAGCAGTTCTTC
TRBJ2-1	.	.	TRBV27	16	CASSLFQAVSYNEQFF	TGTGCCAGCAGTTTATTCCAGGCCGTTTCCTACAATGAGCAGTTCTTC
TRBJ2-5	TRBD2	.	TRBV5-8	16	CASSLDKGTSYEAQYF	TGTGCCAGCAGCTTGGATAAAGGGACTAGCTATGAGGCCCAGTACTTC
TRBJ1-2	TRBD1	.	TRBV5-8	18	CASSLIYGQGASNYGYTF	TGTGCCAGCAGCTTGATATATGGACAGGGGGCGAGTAACTATGGCTACACCTTC
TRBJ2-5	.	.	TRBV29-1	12	CSVEGRGETQYF	TGCAGCGTTGAGGGAAGGGGAGAGACCCAGTACTTC
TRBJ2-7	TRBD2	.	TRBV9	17	CASSVGASGSGNGEQYF	TGTGCCAGCAGCGTAGGCGCTAGCGGGAGCGGAAACGGTGAGCAGTACTTC
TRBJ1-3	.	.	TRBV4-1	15	CASSQDVLSGNTIYF	TGCGCCAGCAGCCAAGATGTCCTCTCTGGAAACACCATATATTTT
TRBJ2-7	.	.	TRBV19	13	CASSFPGDVEQYF	TGTGCCAGTAGTTTCCCGGGGGACGTGGAGCAGTACTTC
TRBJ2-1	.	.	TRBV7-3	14	CASSLRLGLDEQFF	TGTGCCAGCAGCTTACGGTTGGGGCTCGATGAGCAGTTCTTC
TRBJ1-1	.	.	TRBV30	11	CAWRVRGFAFF	TGTGCCTGGAGGGTCCGGGGTTTTGCTTTCTTT
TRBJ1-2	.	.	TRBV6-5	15	CATLGLGSNNYGYTF	TGTGCCACTCTGGGACTTGGAAGCAATAACTATGGCTACACCTTC
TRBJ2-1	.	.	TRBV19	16	CASSTKTGTGYNEQFF	TGTGCCAGTAGTACAAAAACCGGGACTGGTTACAATGAGCAGTTCTTC
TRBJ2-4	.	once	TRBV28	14	CASSRRVMENIQYF	TGTGCCAGCAGTAGGAGGGTAATGGAAAACATTCAGTACTTC
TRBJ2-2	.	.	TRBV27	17	CASSLSNIRVAPGELFF	TGTGCCAGCAGTTTATCGAATATCCGGGTTGCCCCCGGGGAGCTGTTTTTT
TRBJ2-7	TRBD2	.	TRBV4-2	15	CASSQYSGSSYEQYF	TGTGCCAGCAGCCAATATAGCGGGAGCTCCTACGAGCAGTACTTC
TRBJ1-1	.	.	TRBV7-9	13	CASSQVQNTEAFF	TGTGCCAGCAGCCAGGTTCAGAACACTGAAGCTTTCTTT
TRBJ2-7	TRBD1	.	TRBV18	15	CASSPGTGGVYEQYF	TGTGCCAGCTCTCCCGGGACAGGGGGAGTTTACGAGCAGTACTTC